The table lists the clone carrying this TCR beta chain with a count of one. RNA totalling roughly 0.45 to 1 ug underwent reverse transcription with random hexamers. Amplification of the TCR beta CDR3 was carried out by immunoSEQ multiplex PCR, which spanned a total of 54 Vbeta and 13 Jbeta segments. MiXCR, run by TCRdb on the immunoSEQ multiplex PCR reads, gives a single entry per CDR3 protein. The table records some 250,000 distinct CDR3 sequences, about 95% of them present only once. These data originate in a study of CD8 T cells in Susac syndrome. Study summary: Intravenous immunoglobulin alone or corticosteroids were being given to patients with Susac syndrome at blood draw, unless they were therapy-naive.

This CDR3 is built from 13 residues. The germline V gene encodes CDR1 MDHEN and CDR2 SYDVKM. Trimming shortened V by 5 bases and J by 5 bases, and 12 bases separated the two germline ends. This chain connects TRBV28 to TRBJ2-5, with D perhaps matching TRBD1 (6 bases). Material: CD4+ T cells from PBMCs. The sequence derives from a human donor with Susac syndrome. The CDR3 region has the DNA TGTGCCAGCAGTCCCGGACAGTTGGAGACCCAGTACTTC. As protein: CASSPGQLETQYF.